Below, one TCR beta chain is given with its context. The data were taken from a study of beta chain features in type 1 diabetes. In germline, CDR1 is SGHVS, CDR2 FQNEAQ. The length of the CDR3 is 14 residues. The V end was cut by 3 bases, the J end by 0 bases, with 6 bases between. Reverse transcribing all isolated RNA meant expressed TCRB transcripts were sequenced. Libraries were prepared by immunoSEQ multiplex PCR; TCRdb keeps only in-frame clonotypes and omits some of them. The sample has 130,000 or so clones, about a tenth seen once. The chain recombines TRBV7-8 with TRBJ1-5, with D perhaps TRBD1 (5 bases). The sequencing input was central memory CD4+ T cells from blood. The receptor was isolated from a woman between 40 and 55 years old in good health. CDR3 residues: CASSFRDSNQPQHF. The CDR3 nucleotides read TGTGCCAGCAGCTTCAGGGATAGCAATCAGCCCCAGCATTTT.